A selection of T cell receptor beta chains follows, all from one sample in a study of blood T cell repertoires in COVID-19. Measured with immunoSEQ multiplex PCR; TCRdb has only the in-frame clones, and not every one. The sample consists of around 100,000 clones, about 85% of them appearing once. The sample comprised peripheral blood. The origin of the receptors is a man in his forties with acute or convalescent COVID-19. CDR3s include the opening cysteine and the closing phenylalanine or tryptophan. Fields, in order: V gene, J gene, clone size, D gene, CDR3 protein, CDR3 DNA. D genes are given only for firm matches. The size entry is marked missing in some rows and otherwise reads once, few, many or a size class.

V gene: TRBV27
J gene: TRBJ2-7
clone size: NA
D gene: NA
CDR3 protein: CASSLAGSSYEQYF
CDR3 DNA: TGTGCCAGCAGTTTGGCAGGGTCCTCCTACGAGCAGTACTTC

V gene: TRBV5-1
J gene: TRBJ2-7
clone size: NA
D gene: NA
CDR3 protein: CASSVEGNRATYEQYF
CDR3 DNA: TGCGCCAGCAGCGTGGAAGGGAACAGGGCGACCTACGAGCAGTACTTC

V gene: TRBV6-1
J gene: TRBJ1-5
clone size: once
D gene: TRBD1
CDR3 protein: CASSDPRDRGLVSNQPQHF
CDR3 DNA: TGTGCCAGCAGTGATCCCCGGGACAGGGGGCTTGTGAGCAATCAGCCCCAGCATTTT

V gene: TRBV19
J gene: TRBJ2-6
clone size: NA
D gene: TRBD1
CDR3 protein: CASSAYPGQGSGANVLTF
CDR3 DNA: TGTGCCAGTAGTGCCTATCCGGGACAGGGGTCCGGGGCCAACGTCCTGACTTTC

V gene: TRBV13
J gene: TRBJ1-1
clone size: once
D gene: NA
CDR3 protein: CASSRRQTEAFF
CDR3 DNA: TGTGCCAGCAGCCGAAGACAGACTGAAGCTTTCTTT

V gene: TRBV7-9
J gene: TRBJ1-1
clone size: NA
D gene: NA
CDR3 protein: CASSLAAQNTEAFF
CDR3 DNA: TGTGCCAGCAGCTTGGCGGCCCAGAACACTGAAGCTTTCTTT

V gene: TRBV18
J gene: TRBJ2-7
clone size: NA
D gene: TRBD1
CDR3 protein: CASSPGTGDYEQYF
CDR3 DNA: TGTGCCAGCTCACCCGGGACAGGCGACTACGAGCAGTACTTC

V gene: TRBV7-9
J gene: TRBJ2-5
clone size: NA
D gene: NA
CDR3 protein: CASSLGQRFQETQYF
CDR3 DNA: TGTGCCAGCAGCTTAGGACAGAGGTTTCAAGAGACCCAGTACTTC

V gene: TRBV10-1
J gene: TRBJ2-7
clone size: NA
D gene: TRBD2
CDR3 protein: CASSGTSGRSHKQYF
CDR3 DNA: TGCGCCAGCAGTGGGACTAGCGGGAGGTCTCACAAGCAGTACTTC

V gene: TRBV30
J gene: TRBJ2-2
clone size: few
D gene: NA
CDR3 protein: CAWKSVTGELFF
CDR3 DNA: TGTGCCTGGAAATCGGTCACCGGGGAGCTGTTTTTT

V gene: TRBV5-1
J gene: TRBJ1-2
clone size: few
D gene: NA
CDR3 protein: CASSLVQAQYGYTF
CDR3 DNA: TGCGCCAGCAGCTTGGTACAGGCCCAATATGGCTACACCTTC

V gene: TRBV24-1
J gene: TRBJ2-3
clone size: NA
D gene: NA
CDR3 protein: CATSRGAGRTDTQYF
CDR3 DNA: TGTGCCACTTCCCGGGGGGCAGGTCGGACAGATACGCAGTATTTT

V gene: TRBV6-2/TRBV6-3
J gene: TRBJ1-4
clone size: NA
D gene: NA
CDR3 protein: CASSYGRGGEKLFF
CDR3 DNA: TGTGCCAGCAGTTACGGGAGGGGTGGTGAAAAACTGTTTTTT

V gene: TRBV5-6
J gene: TRBJ1-1
clone size: NA
D gene: NA
CDR3 protein: CASSPLGGGRDEAFF
CDR3 DNA: TGTGCCAGCAGCCCCCTCGGGGGCGGGAGGGATGAAGCTTTCTTT

V gene: TRBV5-1
J gene: TRBJ1-1
clone size: NA
D gene: NA
CDR3 protein: CASSKSRQRTEAFF
CDR3 DNA: TGCGCCAGCAGCAAGAGTCGGCAGCGCACTGAAGCTTTCTTT

V gene: TRBV11-2
J gene: TRBJ2-2
clone size: NA
D gene: TRBD1
CDR3 protein: CASSLATQGTGELFF
CDR3 DNA: TGTGCCAGCAGCTTAGCTACACAGGGGACCGGGGAGCTGTTTTTT

V gene: TRBV30
J gene: TRBJ1-4
clone size: NA
D gene: TRBD1
CDR3 protein: CAWSGSGGVSEKLFF
CDR3 DNA: TGTGCCTGGAGCGGCTCAGGGGGCGTGAGTGAAAAACTGTTTTTT

V gene: TRBV28
J gene: TRBJ2-1
clone size: NA
D gene: TRBD2
CDR3 protein: CASSPGTSGSRNEQFF
CDR3 DNA: TGTGCCAGCAGTCCAGGGACTAGCGGGAGTCGGAATGAGCAGTTCTTC

V gene: TRBV27
J gene: TRBJ2-7
clone size: NA
D gene: TRBD1
CDR3 protein: CASSNRDRVYEQYF
CDR3 DNA: TGTGCCAGCAGTAACCGGGACAGGGTGTACGAGCAGTACTTC

V gene: TRBV3-1/TRBV3-2
J gene: TRBJ2-3
clone size: NA
D gene: NA
CDR3 protein: CASSQESVTDTQYF
CDR3 DNA: TGTGCCAGCAGCCAAGAGTCGGTCACAGATACGCAGTATTTT

V gene: TRBV2
J gene: TRBJ2-7
clone size: NA
D gene: NA
CDR3 protein: CASSESWGLHEQYF
CDR3 DNA: TGTGCCAGCAGTGAATCTTGGGGGCTCCACGAGCAGTACTTC

V gene: TRBV5-1
J gene: TRBJ2-2
clone size: NA
D gene: NA
CDR3 protein: CASSFGTGATGELFF
CDR3 DNA: TGCGCCAGCAGCTTCGGCACGGGAGCCACCGGGGAGCTGTTTTTT

V gene: TRBV2
J gene: TRBJ1-4
clone size: NA
D gene: TRBD1
CDR3 protein: CATTPVQGDEKLFF
CDR3 DNA: TGTGCCACCACACCAGTCCAGGGGGATGAAAAACTGTTTTTT

V gene: TRBV5-1
J gene: TRBJ1-1
clone size: few
D gene: TRBD1
CDR3 protein: CASSSRQGMNTEAFF
CDR3 DNA: TGCGCCAGCAGCTCGCGACAGGGGATGAACACTGAAGCTTTCTTT

V gene: TRBV6-5
J gene: TRBJ1-6
clone size: NA
D gene: TRBD1
CDR3 protein: CASRGPTGQGAPLHF
CDR3 DNA: TGTGCCAGCAGGGGCCCGACAGGGCAAGGGGCACCCCTCCACTTT

V gene: TRBV5-1
J gene: TRBJ1-5
clone size: NA
D gene: NA
CDR3 protein: CASSRTTGLHQPQHF
CDR3 DNA: TGCGCCAGCAGCCGAACCACAGGCCTCCATCAGCCCCAGCATTTT

V gene: TRBV30
J gene: TRBJ1-1
clone size: NA
D gene: NA
CDR3 protein: CASKGPNGMNTEAFF
CDR3 DNA: TGTGCCTCAAAAGGTCCAAACGGGATGAACACTGAAGCTTTCTTT

V gene: TRBV5-1
J gene: TRBJ2-3
clone size: NA
D gene: NA
CDR3 protein: CASSLNRADTQYF
CDR3 DNA: TGCGCCAGCAGCTTGAACCGGGCAGATACGCAGTATTTT

V gene: TRBV4-1
J gene: TRBJ2-5
clone size: NA
D gene: TRBD2
CDR3 protein: CASSLPGREIVGTQYF
CDR3 DNA: TGCGCCAGCAGCCTTCCAGGGCGGGAGATCGTGGGGACCCAGTACTTC

V gene: TRBV2
J gene: TRBJ1-5
clone size: NA
D gene: TRBD1
CDR3 protein: CASSTGGLNQPQHF
CDR3 DNA: TGTGCCAGCAGCACAGGGGGGCTCAATCAGCCCCAGCATTTT

V gene: TRBV24-1
J gene: TRBJ2-5
clone size: NA
D gene: NA
CDR3 protein: CATSKGGEGRETQYF
CDR3 DNA: TGTGCCACCAGTAAAGGCGGGGAAGGGCGAGAGACCCAGTACTTC

V gene: TRBV28
J gene: TRBJ1-2
clone size: NA
D gene: TRBD1
CDR3 protein: CASSPRTGGFGYTF
CDR3 DNA: TGTGCCAGCAGTCCACGGACAGGGGGCTTTGGCTACACCTTC

V gene: TRBV28
J gene: TRBJ2-7
clone size: NA
D gene: NA
CDR3 protein: CASRATGSWDF
CDR3 DNA: TGTGCCAGCAGAGCCACAGGGAGTTGGGACTTC

V gene: TRBV7-9
J gene: TRBJ2-7
clone size: NA
D gene: TRBD1
CDR3 protein: CASSLGQPPYEQYF
CDR3 DNA: TGTGCCAGCAGCTTGGGACAGCCACCTTACGAGCAGTACTTC

V gene: TRBV10-2
J gene: TRBJ2-3
clone size: NA
D gene: TRBD2
CDR3 protein: CASSWTSGRMVDTQYF
CDR3 DNA: TGCGCCAGCAGTTGGACTAGCGGGAGGATGGTAGATACGCAGTATTTT

V gene: TRBV5-1
J gene: TRBJ2-3
clone size: NA
D gene: TRBD2
CDR3 protein: CASSRRARGSTDTQYF
CDR3 DNA: TGCGCCAGCAGTCGGAGGGCGCGGGGGAGCACAGATACGCAGTATTTT

V gene: TRBV4-2
J gene: TRBJ2-7
clone size: NA
D gene: NA
CDR3 protein: CASSQEGRGTYEQYF
CDR3 DNA: TGTGCCAGCAGCCAAGAAGGGAGGGGGACCTACGAGCAGTACTTC

V gene: TRBV28
J gene: TRBJ1-6
clone size: NA
D gene: TRBD1
CDR3 protein: CASRRDSPNSPLHF
CDR3 DNA: TGTGCCAGCAGGAGGGACAGCCCCAATTCACCCCTCCACTTT

V gene: TRBV28
J gene: TRBJ2-4
clone size: once
D gene: TRBD2
CDR3 protein: CASSFAGGLAKNIQYF
CDR3 DNA: TGTGCCAGCAGCTTCGCGGGAGGTCTAGCCAAAAACATTCAGTACTTC

V gene: TRBV5-8
J gene: TRBJ1-1
clone size: NA
D gene: NA
CDR3 protein: CASSLNRNTEAFF
CDR3 DNA: TGTGCCAGCAGCTTGAACAGGAACACTGAAGCTTTCTTT

V gene: TRBV4-2
J gene: TRBJ2-5
clone size: once
D gene: TRBD2
CDR3 protein: CASSQGRRGGETQYF
CDR3 DNA: TGTGCCAGCAGCCAAGGACGGCGGGGGGGGGAGACCCAGTACTTC

V gene: TRBV6-6
J gene: TRBJ2-5
clone size: NA
D gene: TRBD2
CDR3 protein: CATAESGRGEETQYF
CDR3 DNA: TGTGCCACCGCGGAAAGCGGGAGGGGGGAGGAGACCCAGTACTTC

V gene: TRBV18
J gene: TRBJ1-2
clone size: NA
D gene: NA
CDR3 protein: CASSPDTGYGYTF
CDR3 DNA: TGTGCCAGCTCACCCGACACAGGCTATGGCTACACCTTC

V gene: TRBV24-1
J gene: TRBJ2-1
clone size: NA
D gene: TRBD1
CDR3 protein: CATSGLTGIYNEQFF
CDR3 DNA: TGTGCCACCAGTGGCTTGACAGGGATTTACAATGAGCAGTTCTTC

V gene: TRBV6-5
J gene: TRBJ2-7
clone size: NA
D gene: TRBD2
CDR3 protein: CASSGGLTYEQYF
CDR3 DNA: TGTGCCAGCTCGGGAGGCCTTACCTACGAGCAGTACTTC

V gene: TRBV19
J gene: TRBJ1-5
clone size: NA
D gene: NA
CDR3 protein: CASSSWGEGEGQPQHF
CDR3 DNA: TGTGCCAGTAGTTCCTGGGGAGAGGGTGAGGGTCAGCCCCAGCATTTT

V gene: TRBV4-3
J gene: TRBJ2-1
clone size: NA
D gene: NA
CDR3 protein: CASSQDLANEQFF
CDR3 DNA: TGCGCCAGCAGCCAAGATTTAGCGAATGAGCAGTTCTTC

V gene: TRBV7-6
J gene: TRBJ2-5
clone size: NA
D gene: NA
CDR3 protein: CASSLARETQYF
CDR3 DNA: TGTGCCAGCAGCTTAGCGCGAGAGACCCAGTACTTC

V gene: TRBV19
J gene: TRBJ2-4
clone size: NA
D gene: NA
CDR3 protein: CASSIFGEPAKNIQYF
CDR3 DNA: TGTGCCAGTAGTATCTTCGGGGAACCAGCCAAAAACATTCAGTACTTC

V gene: TRBV20-1
J gene: TRBJ2-1
clone size: NA
D gene: TRBD2
CDR3 protein: CSASSGRALDNEQFF
CDR3 DNA: TGCAGTGCTAGTAGCGGGCGGGCGCTCGACAATGAGCAGTTCTTC

V gene: TRBV3-1/TRBV3-2
J gene: TRBJ2-7
clone size: NA
D gene: NA
CDR3 protein: CASAITSGGSYEQYF
CDR3 DNA: TGTGCCAGCGCTATAACCTCCGGGGGATCCTACGAGCAGTACTTC

V gene: TRBV13
J gene: TRBJ2-7
clone size: NA
D gene: NA
CDR3 protein: CASSFGTPSYEQYF
CDR3 DNA: TGTGCCAGCAGCTTCGGGACACCCTCCTACGAGCAGTACTTC

V gene: TRBV6-2/TRBV6-3
J gene: TRBJ2-1
clone size: NA
D gene: NA
CDR3 protein: CASSWRGYNEQFF
CDR3 DNA: TGTGCCAGCAGTTGGCGGGGCTACAATGAGCAGTTCTTC